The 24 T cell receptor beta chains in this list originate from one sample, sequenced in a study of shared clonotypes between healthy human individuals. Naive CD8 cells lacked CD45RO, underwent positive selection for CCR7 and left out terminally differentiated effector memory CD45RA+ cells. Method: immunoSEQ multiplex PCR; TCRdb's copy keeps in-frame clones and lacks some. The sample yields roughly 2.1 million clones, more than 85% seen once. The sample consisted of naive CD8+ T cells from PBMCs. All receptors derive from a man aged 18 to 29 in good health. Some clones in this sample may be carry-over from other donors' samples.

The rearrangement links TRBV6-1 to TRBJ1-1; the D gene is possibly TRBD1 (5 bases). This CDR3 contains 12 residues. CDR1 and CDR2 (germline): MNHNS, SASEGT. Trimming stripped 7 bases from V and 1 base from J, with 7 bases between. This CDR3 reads CASTQGNTEAFF. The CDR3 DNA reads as TGTGCCAGCACGCAGGGGAACACTGAAGCTTTCTTT.

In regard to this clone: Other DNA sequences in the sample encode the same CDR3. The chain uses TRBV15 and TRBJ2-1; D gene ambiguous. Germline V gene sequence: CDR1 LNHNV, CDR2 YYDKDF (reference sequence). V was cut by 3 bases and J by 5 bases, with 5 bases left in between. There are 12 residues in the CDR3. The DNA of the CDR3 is TGTGCCACCAGCAGGGCGGACAATGAGCAGTTCTTC. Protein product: CATSRADNEQFF.

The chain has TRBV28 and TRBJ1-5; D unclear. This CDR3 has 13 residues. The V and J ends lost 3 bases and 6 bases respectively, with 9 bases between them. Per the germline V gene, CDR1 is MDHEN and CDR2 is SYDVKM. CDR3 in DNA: TGTGCCAGCAGTTTGCCCCGGGTTCAGCCCCAGCATTTT. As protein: CASSLPRVQPQHF.

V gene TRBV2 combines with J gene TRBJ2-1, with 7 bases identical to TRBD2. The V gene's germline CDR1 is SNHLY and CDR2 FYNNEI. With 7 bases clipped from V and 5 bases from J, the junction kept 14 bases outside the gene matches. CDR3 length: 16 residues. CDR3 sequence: CASTRRVLARDNEQFF. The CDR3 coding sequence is TGTGCCAGCACTAGAAGGGTACTAGCGCGAGACAATGAGCAGTTCTTC.

The chain's CDR3 is CASSVAVRGNTEAFF. CDR3 bases: TGTGCCAGCAGCGTAGCGGTTAGGGGCAACACTGAAGCTTTCTTT. V and J are TRBV9 and TRBJ1-1; tentative D call: TRBD1 (5 bases). Trimming stripped 0 bases from V and 2 bases from J, with 11 bases between. Germline V gives CDR1 SGDLS, CDR2 YYNGEE. The length of the CDR3 is 15 residues.

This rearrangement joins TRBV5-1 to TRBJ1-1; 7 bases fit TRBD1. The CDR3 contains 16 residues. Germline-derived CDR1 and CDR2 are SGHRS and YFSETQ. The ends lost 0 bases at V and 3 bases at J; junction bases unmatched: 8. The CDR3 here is CASSLATEGTDTEAFF. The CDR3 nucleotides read TGCGCCAGCAGCTTGGCCACCGAGGGGACAGACACTGAAGCTTTCTTT.

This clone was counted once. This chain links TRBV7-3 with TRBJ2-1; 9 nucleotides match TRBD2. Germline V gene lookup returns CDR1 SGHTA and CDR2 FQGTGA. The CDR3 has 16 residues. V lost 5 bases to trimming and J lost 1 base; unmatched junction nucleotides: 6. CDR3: CASSRTSDESYNEQFF. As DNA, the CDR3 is TGTGCCAGCAGCCGGACTAGCGATGAATCCTACAATGAGCAGTTCTTC.

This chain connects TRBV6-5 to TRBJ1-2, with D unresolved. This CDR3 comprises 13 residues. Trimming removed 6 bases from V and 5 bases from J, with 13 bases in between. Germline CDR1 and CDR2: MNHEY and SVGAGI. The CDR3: CASSAPGMYGYTF. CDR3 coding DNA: TGTGCCAGCAGCGCCCCCGGAATGTATGGCTACACCTTC.

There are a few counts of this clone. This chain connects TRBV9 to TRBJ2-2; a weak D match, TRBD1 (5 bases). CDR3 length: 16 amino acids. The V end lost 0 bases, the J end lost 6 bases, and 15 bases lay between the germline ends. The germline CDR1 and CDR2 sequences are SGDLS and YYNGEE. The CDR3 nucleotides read TGTGCCAGCAGCGTAGAAAGGGGCCCCCTGGCCGGGGAGCTGTTTTTT. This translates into CASSVERGPLAGELFF.

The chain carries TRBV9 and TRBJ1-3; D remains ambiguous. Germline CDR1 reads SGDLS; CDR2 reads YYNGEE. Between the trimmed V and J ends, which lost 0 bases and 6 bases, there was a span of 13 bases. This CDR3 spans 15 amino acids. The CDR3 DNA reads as TGTGCCAGCAGCGTAGGTGCCCTTCAAGAAAACACCATATATTTT. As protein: CASSVGALQENTIYF.

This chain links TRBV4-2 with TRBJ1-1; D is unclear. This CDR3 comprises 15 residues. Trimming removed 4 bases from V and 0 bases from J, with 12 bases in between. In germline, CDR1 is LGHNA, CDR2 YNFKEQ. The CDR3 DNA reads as TGTGCCAGCAGCCTTCAGGTGACTCTGAACACTGAAGCTTTCTTT. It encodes CASSLQVTLNTEAFF.

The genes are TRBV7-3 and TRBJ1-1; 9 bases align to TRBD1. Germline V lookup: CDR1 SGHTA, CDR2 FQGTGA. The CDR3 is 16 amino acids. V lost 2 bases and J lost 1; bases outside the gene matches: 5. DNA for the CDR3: TGTGCCAGCAGCTTACCCGTGGGACAGGGGAACACTGAAGCTTTCTTT. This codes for CASSLPVGQGNTEAFF.

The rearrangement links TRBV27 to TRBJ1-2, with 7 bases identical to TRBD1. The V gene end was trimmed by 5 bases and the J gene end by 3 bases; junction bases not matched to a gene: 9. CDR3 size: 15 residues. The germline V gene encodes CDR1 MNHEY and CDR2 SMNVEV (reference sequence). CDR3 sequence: CASSPQPQGYYGYTF. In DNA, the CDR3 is TGTGCCAGCAGTCCGCAACCACAGGGGTACTATGGCTACACCTTC.

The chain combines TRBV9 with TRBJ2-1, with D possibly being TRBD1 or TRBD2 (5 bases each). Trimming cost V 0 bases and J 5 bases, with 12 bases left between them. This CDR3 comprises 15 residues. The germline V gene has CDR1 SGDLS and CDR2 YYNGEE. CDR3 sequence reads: CASSVGRGVNNEQFF. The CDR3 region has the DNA TGTGCCAGCAGCGTAGGTCGAGGGGTCAACAATGAGCAGTTCTTC.

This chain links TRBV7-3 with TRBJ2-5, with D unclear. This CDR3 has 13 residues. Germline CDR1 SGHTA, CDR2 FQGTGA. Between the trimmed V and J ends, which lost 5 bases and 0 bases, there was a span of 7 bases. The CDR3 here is CASSQGNQETQYF. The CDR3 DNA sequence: TGTGCCAGCAGCCAAGGAAACCAAGAGACCCAGTACTTC.

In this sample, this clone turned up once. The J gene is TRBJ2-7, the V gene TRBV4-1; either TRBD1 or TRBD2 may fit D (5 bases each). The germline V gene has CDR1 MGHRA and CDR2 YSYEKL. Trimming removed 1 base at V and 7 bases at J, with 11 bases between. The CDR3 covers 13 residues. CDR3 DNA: TGCGCCAGCAGCCAAGCACCGGGGCGAGAGCAGTACTTC. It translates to CASSQAPGREQYF.

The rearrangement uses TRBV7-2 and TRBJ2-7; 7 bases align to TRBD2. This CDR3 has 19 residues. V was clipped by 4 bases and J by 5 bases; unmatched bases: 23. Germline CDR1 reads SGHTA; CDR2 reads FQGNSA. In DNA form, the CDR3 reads TGTGCCAGCAGCTCAAGGCGGGGGAGCGGGCCAGCAGGCCATCACGAGCAGTACTTC. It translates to CASSSRRGSGPAGHHEQYF. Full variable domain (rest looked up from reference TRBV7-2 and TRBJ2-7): GAGVSQSPSNKVTEKGKDVELRCDPISGHTALYWYRQSLGQGLEFLIYFQGNSAPDKSGLPSDRFSAERTGGSVSTLTIQRTQQEDSAVYLCASSSRRGSGPAGHHEQYFGPGTRLTVT.

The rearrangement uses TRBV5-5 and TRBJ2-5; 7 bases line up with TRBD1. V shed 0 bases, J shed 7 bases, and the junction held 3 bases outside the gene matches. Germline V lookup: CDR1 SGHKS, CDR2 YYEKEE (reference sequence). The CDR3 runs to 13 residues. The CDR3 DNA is TGTGCCAGCAGCTTGGGGTCAGGGGGGACCCAGTACTTC. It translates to CASSLGSGGTQYF.

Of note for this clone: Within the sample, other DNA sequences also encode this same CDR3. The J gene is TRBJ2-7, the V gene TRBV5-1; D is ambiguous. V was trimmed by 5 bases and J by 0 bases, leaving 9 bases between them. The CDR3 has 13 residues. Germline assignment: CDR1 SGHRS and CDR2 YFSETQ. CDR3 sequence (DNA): TGCGCCAGCAGTTTTGGTAGCTCCTACGAGCAGTACTTC. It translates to CASSFGSSYEQYF.

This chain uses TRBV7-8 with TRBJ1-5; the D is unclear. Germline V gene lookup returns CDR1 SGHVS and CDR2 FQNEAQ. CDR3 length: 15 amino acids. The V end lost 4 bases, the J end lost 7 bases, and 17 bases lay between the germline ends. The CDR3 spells CASSSDGTRGQPQHF. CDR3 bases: TGTGCCAGCAGCTCGGACGGAACCCGAGGGCAGCCCCAGCATTTT.

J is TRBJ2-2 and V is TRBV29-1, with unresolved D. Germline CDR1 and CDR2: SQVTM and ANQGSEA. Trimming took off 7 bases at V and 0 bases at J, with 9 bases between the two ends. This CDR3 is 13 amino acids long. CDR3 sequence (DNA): TGCAGCGCCAGGACGCCGAACACCGGGGAGCTGTTTTTT. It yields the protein CSARTPNTGELFF.

CDR3 sequence (DNA): TGTGCCAGCAGCTTTCCCCGGGGGGTAACTCAAGAGACCCAGTACTTC. This codes for CASSFPRGVTQETQYF. The chain employs TRBV7-9 and TRBJ2-5; 7 bases are a match to TRBD2. CDR1 is SEHNR and CDR2 is FQNEAQ in the germline V gene (reference sequence). The length of the CDR3 is 16 residues. The V and J ends lost 3 bases and 2 bases, in that order; junction bases with no gene match: 9.

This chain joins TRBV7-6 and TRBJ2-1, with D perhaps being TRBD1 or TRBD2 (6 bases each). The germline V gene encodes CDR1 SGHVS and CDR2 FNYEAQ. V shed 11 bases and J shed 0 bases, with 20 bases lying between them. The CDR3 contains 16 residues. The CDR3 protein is CASGRGGGGSYNEQFF. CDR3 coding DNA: TGTGCCTCCGGGAGAGGAGGGGGAGGCTCCTACAATGAGCAGTTCTTC.

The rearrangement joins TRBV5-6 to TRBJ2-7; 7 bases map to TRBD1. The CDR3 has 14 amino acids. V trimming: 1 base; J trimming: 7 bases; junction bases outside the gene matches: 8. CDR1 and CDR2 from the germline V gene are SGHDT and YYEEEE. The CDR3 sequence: CASSLSHRGWEQYF. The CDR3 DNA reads TGTGCCAGCAGCTTGTCACACAGGGGATGGGAGCAGTACTTC.